This is a list of T cell receptor beta chains from one sample in a study of pediatric ulcerative colitis. The assay was immunoSEQ multiplex PCR, and TCRdb's table has in-frame clones only and misses some. The table shows 15,000 to 20,000 clones, with approximately 80% occurring only once. Sequencing input: gut tissue. The receptor set was obtained from a boy younger than 18 who was a control in a study of pediatric ulcerative colitis. Each CDR3 is given with its conserved first and last residue. Each record gives: V gene, clone size, D gene, CDR3 length, J gene, CDR3 DNA, CDR3 protein. The D gene is left open where the match is weak. Some rows have no size entry. The others give once, few or many, or a class for an expanded clone.

V gene: TRBV6-1; clone size: -; D gene: -; CDR3 length: 16; J gene: TRBJ2-7; CDR3 DNA: TGTGCCAGCAGTGAAGCGCTCGCCAGGTCAAGTTACGAGCAGTACTTC; CDR3 protein: CASSEALARSSYEQYF
V gene: TRBV15; clone size: -; D gene: -; CDR3 length: 17; J gene: TRBJ2-6; CDR3 DNA: TGTGCCACCAGCACAGAGAGGTTAGCTATGGGGGCCAACGTCCTGACTTTC; CDR3 protein: CATSTERLAMGANVLTF
V gene: TRBV7-9; clone size: -; D gene: -; CDR3 length: 16; J gene: TRBJ2-2; CDR3 DNA: TGTGCCAGCAGTGCTCGGGGCAGAACGAACACCGGGGAGCTGTTTTTT; CDR3 protein: CASSARGRTNTGELFF
V gene: TRBV7-3; clone size: -; D gene: -; CDR3 length: 21; J gene: TRBJ2-4; CDR3 DNA: TGTGCCAGCAGCTCCTATCCCTCGGTCAGGGGGACGAGCGGGCCAGGGGCCATTCAGTACTTC; CDR3 protein: CASSSYPSVRGTSGPGAIQYF
V gene: TRBV6-6; clone size: once; D gene: -; CDR3 length: 13; J gene: TRBJ2-1; CDR3 DNA: TGTGCCAGCACCCCAGAGGGCCACAATGAGCAGTTCTTC; CDR3 protein: CASTPEGHNEQFF
V gene: TRBV19; clone size: few; D gene: -; CDR3 length: 13; J gene: TRBJ1-6; CDR3 DNA: TGTGCCACTGCGGACGGTGGCGATTCACCCCTCCACTTT; CDR3 protein: CATADGGDSPLHF
V gene: TRBV9; clone size: once; D gene: -; CDR3 length: 12; J gene: TRBJ1-3; CDR3 DNA: TGTGCCAGCAAAGGGGCTGGAAACACCATATATTTT; CDR3 protein: CASKGAGNTIYF
V gene: TRBV18; clone size: -; D gene: -; CDR3 length: 14; J gene: TRBJ1-4; CDR3 DNA: TGTGCCAGCTCACCACGGCCCAGGAATGAAAAACTGTTTTTT; CDR3 protein: CASSPRPRNEKLFF
V gene: TRBV29-1; clone size: -; D gene: -; CDR3 length: 17; J gene: TRBJ2-1; CDR3 DNA: TGCAGCGTTGAACAAGGCGCGGGATCAGGAGGCTACAATGAGCAGTTCTTC; CDR3 protein: CSVEQGAGSGGYNEQFF
V gene: TRBV7-6; clone size: few; D gene: -; CDR3 length: 13; J gene: TRBJ1-2; CDR3 DNA: TGTGCCAGCAGCCCCGACAGGAACTATGGCTACACCTTC; CDR3 protein: CASSPDRNYGYTF
V gene: TRBV5-5; clone size: once; D gene: TRBD1; CDR3 length: 16; J gene: TRBJ1-2; CDR3 DNA: TGTGCCAGCAGCCACTCCGTAGGCCGAGACAGGGGAGGCTACACCTTC; CDR3 protein: CASSHSVGRDRGGYTF
V gene: TRBV7-9; clone size: -; D gene: -; CDR3 length: 16; J gene: TRBJ1-2; CDR3 DNA: TGTGCCAGCAGCTTTACCCGGGGGAGAGTGAACTATGGCTACACCTTC; CDR3 protein: CASSFTRGRVNYGYTF
V gene: TRBV6-1; clone size: -; D gene: -; CDR3 length: 13; J gene: TRBJ2-3; CDR3 DNA: TGTGCCAGCAGCGCGGGTGGTCCAGATACGCAGTATTTT; CDR3 protein: CASSAGGPDTQYF
V gene: TRBV27; clone size: -; D gene: -; CDR3 length: 14; J gene: TRBJ1-1; CDR3 DNA: TGTGCCAGCAGTCAAGCCTGGGCAGGGACTGAAGCTTTCTTT; CDR3 protein: CASSQAWAGTEAFF
V gene: TRBV5-4; clone size: -; D gene: -; CDR3 length: 16; J gene: TRBJ2-1; CDR3 DNA: TGTGCCAGCAGCCAAGGGGGACTGAGCTCCTACAATGAGCAGTTCTTC; CDR3 protein: CASSQGGLSSYNEQFF
V gene: TRBV7-9; clone size: -; D gene: -; CDR3 length: 15; J gene: TRBJ2-1; CDR3 DNA: TGTGCCAGCAGCGTTTCCCGGGGTTCCTACAATGAGCAGTTCTTC; CDR3 protein: CASSVSRGSYNEQFF
V gene: TRBV5-4; clone size: -; D gene: TRBD2; CDR3 length: 15; J gene: TRBJ2-7; CDR3 DNA: TGTGCCAGCAGCTGGGGACTAGCGGACTCCTACGAGCAGTACTTC; CDR3 protein: CASSWGLADSYEQYF
V gene: TRBV19; clone size: -; D gene: TRBD1; CDR3 length: 14; J gene: TRBJ2-7; CDR3 DNA: TGTGCCAGTAGTACCGTGACAGGGGAGGAAGAGCAGTACTTC; CDR3 protein: CASSTVTGEEEQYF
V gene: TRBV25-1; clone size: -; D gene: -; CDR3 length: 15; J gene: TRBJ2-2; CDR3 DNA: TGTGCCAGCAGTGATGAGCAGGGACGGACCGGGGAGCTGTTTTTT; CDR3 protein: CASSDEQGRTGELFF
V gene: TRBV5-4; clone size: once; D gene: TRBD1; CDR3 length: 16; J gene: TRBJ2-5; CDR3 DNA: TGTGCCAGCAGCTCCATGGACAGGGTTACCAAAGAGACCCAGTACTTC; CDR3 protein: CASSSMDRVTKETQYF
V gene: TRBV18; clone size: few; D gene: -; CDR3 length: 12; J gene: TRBJ1-1; CDR3 DNA: TGTGCCAGCTCACCGGACACACTGCTGGGTTTCTTT; CDR3 protein: CASSPDTLLGFF
V gene: TRBV28; clone size: -; D gene: -; CDR3 length: 12; J gene: TRBJ2-7; CDR3 DNA: TGTGCCAGCTCCGGGAGTTGGTACGAGCAGTACTTC; CDR3 protein: CASSGSWYEQYF
V gene: TRBV10-3; clone size: -; D gene: -; CDR3 length: 13; J gene: TRBJ2-5; CDR3 DNA: TGTGCCATCAGAAAAACCCTCGGTGAGACCCAGTACTTC; CDR3 protein: CAIRKTLGETQYF
V gene: TRBV19; clone size: -; D gene: TRBD1; CDR3 length: 14; J gene: TRBJ1-3; CDR3 DNA: TGTGCCAGTACCTCGGACAGGGCTGGAAACACCATATATTTT; CDR3 protein: CASTSDRAGNTIYF
V gene: TRBV10-2; clone size: -; D gene: -; CDR3 length: 17; J gene: TRBJ1-5; CDR3 DNA: TGCGCCAGCTTGGTGGGGGGGGCTGGATATAGCAATCAGCCCCAGCATTTT; CDR3 protein: CASLVGGAGYSNQPQHF
V gene: TRBV6-1; clone size: -; D gene: -; CDR3 length: 14; J gene: TRBJ1-2; CDR3 DNA: TGTGCCAGCAGTGACTCGTCCAATTCCAAGGGCTACACCTTC; CDR3 protein: CASSDSSNSKGYTF
V gene: TRBV7-6; clone size: -; D gene: -; CDR3 length: 17; J gene: TRBJ2-5; CDR3 DNA: TGTGCCAGCAGCCCTAGGGTCGAAGTTTTGGGTGGGGAGACCCAGTACTTC; CDR3 protein: CASSPRVEVLGGETQYF
V gene: TRBV10-1; clone size: -; D gene: TRBD1; CDR3 length: 14; J gene: TRBJ2-7; CDR3 DNA: TGCGCCAGCAGCCGCGGGACAGGGGTCTACGAGCAGTACTTC; CDR3 protein: CASSRGTGVYEQYF
V gene: TRBV11-2; clone size: -; D gene: -; CDR3 length: 15; J gene: TRBJ1-1; CDR3 DNA: TGTGCCAGCAGCCCCTCGACATATCGTAACACTGAAGCTTTCTTT; CDR3 protein: CASSPSTYRNTEAFF
V gene: TRBV7-2; clone size: once; D gene: TRBD1; CDR3 length: 15; J gene: TRBJ1-1; CDR3 DNA: TGTGCCAGCAGCGACCAGGGGGCGTCTAACACTGAAGCTTTCTTT; CDR3 protein: CASSDQGASNTEAFF
V gene: TRBV18; clone size: -; D gene: -; CDR3 length: 12; J gene: TRBJ2-3; CDR3 DNA: TGTGCCAGCTCTCGGGGATCAGATACGCAGTATTTT; CDR3 protein: CASSRGSDTQYF
V gene: TRBV11-3; clone size: -; D gene: TRBD1; CDR3 length: 15; J gene: TRBJ2-7; CDR3 DNA: TGTGCCAGCAGCTTAGTGACAGGGGGCGAGTACGAGCAGTACTTC; CDR3 protein: CASSLVTGGEYEQYF
V gene: TRBV20-1; clone size: -; D gene: TRBD1; CDR3 length: 11; J gene: TRBJ2-1; CDR3 DNA: TGCAGTGCACCCACGGACAGGGAGCAGTTCTTC; CDR3 protein: CSAPTDREQFF
V gene: TRBV6-1; clone size: -; D gene: -; CDR3 length: 13; J gene: TRBJ1-1; CDR3 DNA: TGTGCCAGCAACAACCATCTGAACACTGAAGCTTTCTTT; CDR3 protein: CASNNHLNTEAFF
V gene: TRBV6-4; clone size: -; D gene: -; CDR3 length: 15; J gene: TRBJ2-1; CDR3 DNA: TGTGCCAGCAGTGACTCGGATGGGTCCCACAATGAGCAGTTCTTC; CDR3 protein: CASSDSDGSHNEQFF
V gene: TRBV7-3; clone size: -; D gene: -; CDR3 length: 15; J gene: TRBJ2-7; CDR3 DNA: TGTGCCAGCAGCTTATCAGCAGGGATTTCCTACGAGCAGTACTTC; CDR3 protein: CASSLSAGISYEQYF
V gene: TRBV2; clone size: -; D gene: TRBD1; CDR3 length: 14; J gene: TRBJ2-5; CDR3 DNA: TGTGCCAGTAAGCCGGGACAGGGTGTAGAGACCCAGTACTTC; CDR3 protein: CASKPGQGVETQYF
V gene: TRBV25-1; clone size: once; D gene: -; CDR3 length: 15; J gene: TRBJ2-1; CDR3 DNA: TGTGCCAGCAGTGTAGGGCCTACCGCGGGCAATGAGCAGTTCTTC; CDR3 protein: CASSVGPTAGNEQFF
V gene: TRBV28; clone size: -; D gene: TRBD2; CDR3 length: 18; J gene: TRBJ2-3; CDR3 DNA: TGTGCCAGCAGTTTCGCAGCGGGAGGGTCCTGGGGGGAAGATACGCAGTATTTT; CDR3 protein: CASSFAAGGSWGEDTQYF
V gene: TRBV29-1; clone size: -; D gene: -; CDR3 length: 13; J gene: TRBJ2-3; CDR3 DNA: TGCAGCGTTCTACCATCTAGCACAGATACGCAGTATTTT; CDR3 protein: CSVLPSSTDTQYF
V gene: TRBV19; clone size: -; D gene: TRBD2; CDR3 length: 19; J gene: TRBJ2-1; CDR3 DNA: TGTGCCAGTAGTATGGCGTGGAGTCTCGCGGGAGGGTATCGCAATGAGCAGTTCTTC; CDR3 protein: CASSMAWSLAGGYRNEQFF
V gene: TRBV5-1; clone size: -; D gene: TRBD2; CDR3 length: 18; J gene: TRBJ2-2; CDR3 DNA: TGCGCCAGCAGCCGAGGACTAGCGGGAGAGGTCGACACCGGGGAGCTGTTTTTT; CDR3 protein: CASSRGLAGEVDTGELFF
V gene: TRBV5-1; clone size: -; D gene: -; CDR3 length: 13; J gene: TRBJ2-7; CDR3 DNA: TGCGCCAGCAGCCGACCGGAGGCCTACGAGCAGTACTTC; CDR3 protein: CASSRPEAYEQYF
V gene: TRBV2; clone size: -; D gene: TRBD1; CDR3 length: 13; J gene: TRBJ2-5; CDR3 DNA: TGTGCCAGCAGTCGGGACAGCCAAGAGACCCAGTACTTC; CDR3 protein: CASSRDSQETQYF
V gene: TRBV7-6; clone size: -; D gene: -; CDR3 length: 13; J gene: TRBJ2-7; CDR3 DNA: TGTGCCAGCAGCTTCCCAGCCCGGTACGAGCAGTACTTC; CDR3 protein: CASSFPARYEQYF
V gene: TRBV5-4; clone size: -; D gene: TRBD1; CDR3 length: 14; J gene: TRBJ2-7; CDR3 DNA: TGTGCCAGCAGCTCAGGACAGGGGGCCTACGAGCAGTACTTC; CDR3 protein: CASSSGQGAYEQYF
V gene: TRBV30; clone size: -; D gene: -; CDR3 length: 12; J gene: TRBJ1-2; CDR3 DNA: TGTGCCTGGAGTCCGGGCAACTATGGCTACACCTTC; CDR3 protein: CAWSPGNYGYTF
V gene: TRBV6-6; clone size: -; D gene: -; CDR3 length: 13; J gene: TRBJ2-1; CDR3 DNA: TGTGCCAGCAGTCCGATAGGGAGCAATGAGCAGTTCTTC; CDR3 protein: CASSPIGSNEQFF
V gene: TRBV7-2; clone size: -; D gene: TRBD2; CDR3 length: 15; J gene: TRBJ2-7; CDR3 DNA: TGTGCCAGCGAGTGGAGAGCGGGGGGGCCCTACGAGCAGTACTTC; CDR3 protein: CASEWRAGGPYEQYF
V gene: TRBV27; clone size: -; D gene: -; CDR3 length: 11; J gene: TRBJ1-1; CDR3 DNA: TGTGCGACCATTTCCTGGGGTGAAGCTTTCTTT; CDR3 protein: CATISWGEAFF
V gene: TRBV29-1; clone size: -; D gene: TRBD1; CDR3 length: 12; J gene: TRBJ1-2; CDR3 DNA: TGCAGCGACTGGACAGGAATATATGGCTACACCTTC; CDR3 protein: CSDWTGIYGYTF
V gene: TRBV5-5; clone size: -; D gene: -; CDR3 length: 14; J gene: TRBJ1-1; CDR3 DNA: TGTGCCAGCAGCTTCTACCCGACGCCCACTGAAGCTTTCTTT; CDR3 protein: CASSFYPTPTEAFF
V gene: TRBV21-1; clone size: -; D gene: -; CDR3 length: 17; J gene: TRBJ1-6; CDR3 DNA: TGTGCCAGCAGCAAAAAGGGAAACCGGGACAGTCTTGCACCCCTCCACTTT; CDR3 protein: CASSKKGNRDSLAPLHF
V gene: TRBV6-1; clone size: -; D gene: -; CDR3 length: 12; J gene: TRBJ2-7; CDR3 DNA: TGTGCCAGCAGCCCGGGGGATCACGAGCAGTACTTC; CDR3 protein: CASSPGDHEQYF
V gene: TRBV21-1; clone size: once; D gene: -; CDR3 length: 15; J gene: TRBJ1-4; CDR3 DNA: TGTGCCAGCAGCAAAGCCTCAGGGGGCTGTGAAAAACTGTTTTTT; CDR3 protein: CASSKASGGCEKLFF
V gene: TRBV7-9; clone size: -; D gene: -; CDR3 length: 14; J gene: TRBJ2-7; CDR3 DNA: TGTGCCAGCAGTTCGGACAGGGAGGGCTACGAGCAGTACTTC; CDR3 protein: CASSSDREGYEQYF
V gene: TRBV5-1; clone size: -; D gene: TRBD2; CDR3 length: 15; J gene: TRBJ2-4; CDR3 DNA: TGCGCCAGCAGCTTGGGGGACTATCTGAGGGACATTCAGTACTTC; CDR3 protein: CASSLGDYLRDIQYF
V gene: TRBV14; clone size: -; D gene: -; CDR3 length: 15; J gene: TRBJ1-1; CDR3 DNA: TGTGCCAGCAGCCAAGATAGTGGCCAGAACACTGAAGCTTTCTTT; CDR3 protein: CASSQDSGQNTEAFF